The TCR beta chain under discussion was sequenced for a study of cytomegalovirus exposure and HLA in healthy donors. The study's findings and limits: Cytomegalovirus association was assigned to about 150 TCR beta chains. Sequencing artifact likely explains a cluster of highly shared sequence variants.

CDR1 is SQVTM, CDR2 ANQGSEA, per germline. J lost 5 bases, V lost 6 bases, and 13 bases had no gene match. The CDR3 is 15 residues long. As for the donors, each was a healthy bone marrow donor. A multiplex PCR was run with 60 Vbeta primers and 13 Jbeta primers. The method was immunoSEQ multiplex PCR; TCRdb's version includes in-frame clones alone and lacks a portion of them. The table shows about 100,000 clones, with 60% to 75% occurring only once. Regarding this clone: Its cognate antigen is unknown.

Input material: PBMCs. This TCR was sampled from a female donor in good health and CMV-seropositive. J is TRBJ1-2 and V is TRBV29-1, with 9 bases fitting TRBD1. The DNA of the CDR3 is TGCAGCGTGATTACCGGACCGGACAGGGGATATGGCTACACCTTC. Its protein product is CSVITGPDRGYGYTF.